This TCR beta chain stems from a study of monozygotic twins with inflammatory bowel disease. Points from the study as a whole: T cell subtypes that differed could not be told apart.

Germline CDR1 SQVTM, CDR2 ANQGSEA. The length of the CDR3 is 13 residues. Total RNA from whole blood was isolated with no T cell sorting. Template switching was used to attach UMIs, which incorporated a 6-nucleotide sample barcode. TCRdb reprocessed the 5' RACE reads, keeping one entry per CDR3 protein, no DNA. The sample holds hundreds of thousands of distinct CDR3 sequences. Turning to this clonotype: What it binds is unknown.

The rearrangement uses TRBV29-1 and TRBJ1-1; TCRdb gives TRBD1 as the D gene, but with no DNA this cannot be confirmed. Source material: blood. This receptor was obtained from a human donor with ulcerative colitis or Crohn's disease, or a healthy co-twin of an affected twin (not recorded which). The CDR3 region is CSGSLQGYTEAFF.